The 3 T cell receptor beta chains listed next were all sequenced from one sample in a study of Tregs in tolerant kidney transplant recipients. Some clones are missing from TCRdb's copy, which holds only in-frame ones; the method was immunoSEQ multiplex PCR. This sample carries under 100,000 clones, around nine tenths of them seen once, and the ten largest clones take over 4%. Sequenced sample: CD8+ T cells from blood. The receptor set was obtained from a human donor in good health.

V is TRBV4-2 and J is TRBJ2-7; D gene unclear. Between the trimmed V and J ends, which lost 5 bases and 3 bases, there was a span of 14 bases. The CDR3 contains 14 residues. CDR1 and CDR2 from the germline V gene are LGHNA and YNFKEQ. Here the CDR3 DNA reads TGTGCCAGCAGCTCAACTACAGCGCACTACGAGCAGTACTTC. Translation: CASSSTTAHYEQYF.

The chain has TRBV9 and TRBJ2-5; no reliable D call. CDR3 length equals 14 residues. Per germline, CDR1 SGDLS and CDR2 YYNGEE. V lost 0 bases, J lost 1 base, and 7 bases lay in between. Here the CDR3 DNA reads TGTGCCAGCAGCGTAGATGGGGTCCAAGAGACCCAGTACTTC. It encodes CASSVDGVQETQYF.

This clone was counted a single time. This chain uses TRBV9 with TRBJ2-3; perhaps TRBD2 as D (6 bases). Looked up from germline, CDR1 is SGDLS and CDR2 is YYNGEE. The CDR3 is 15 amino acids. V lost 4 bases and J lost 2, with 14 bases in between. Written as DNA, the CDR3 is TGTGCCAGCAGCACGTCGGGACTCCTCACAGATACGCAGTATTTT. It encodes CASSTSGLLTDTQYF.